Included here is one T cell receptor (beta chain) sequence, with context. Its antigen remains unidentified. 60 Vbeta and 13 Jbeta primers were used in PCR. This table comes from immunoSEQ multiplex PCR, and its TCRdb copy is limited to in-frame clones, with some not included. This sample has 150,000 to 200,000 clones, with roughly 84% found just once. Each of the donors was a healthy bone marrow donor. These data belong to a study of cytomegalovirus exposure and HLA in healthy donors. Across the whole study: Ancestry clustering placed about four fifths of several hundred genotyped donors in the Caucasian-associated cluster.

Germline lookup yields CDR1 LNHDA and CDR2 SQIVND (reference sequence). V lost 3 bases and J 6 bases, leaving 21 bases between the germline ends. The CDR3 is 17 amino acids. Whole-study results and caveats: With later analysis, a missense DCLRE1C variant became linked to TCR beta V- and J-gene trimming. Fewer N-insertions than the roughly 650-donor mean were reportedly shown by an Asian-associated ancestry cluster in a later analysis.

This TCR came from a boy under 18 in good health and CMV-seronegative. V usage is TRBV19 and J usage is TRBJ1-5; tentative D call: TRBD1 (6 bases). The source material was PBMCs. Written as DNA, the CDR3 is TGTGCCAGTAGTATTACGGTCTGGGGGCGGTCGAGTCAGCCCCAGCATTTT. Protein sequence: CASSITVWGRSSQPQHF.